Shown below are 27 T cell receptor beta chains from a single sample sequenced in a study of Graves' ophthalmopathy and Graves' hyperthyroidism. Beta-chain TCR CDR3 regions were amplified from RNA transcripts. Amplification began with first-round RT-PCR using HTBI primers, then second-round multiplex PCR was performed. One entry per CDR3 protein results from TCRdb running MiXCR on the multiplex PCR reads. The sample consists of roughly 400,000 distinct CDR3 sequences, around 16% of them appearing once. Sequencing was done on a sample of peripheral blood. These receptors came from a woman between 18 and 30 years old with Graves' ophthalmopathy.

The V and J genes are TRBV6-5 and TRBJ2-7, with D maybe TRBD1 (5 bases). Trimming cost V 8 bases and J 4 bases, with 9 bases left between them. The CDR3 loop spans 11 amino acids. Germline lookup yields CDR1 MNHEY and CDR2 SVGAGI. The CDR3 DNA follows: TGTGCCAGCGTTAGGACATACGAGCAGTACTTC. It translates to CASVRTYEQYF.

This clonotype has a count of ten or more. This sequence joins TRBV11-2 and TRBJ1-1; 11 bases are shared with TRBD1. From germline, CDR1 is SGHAT and CDR2 FQNNGV. Unmatched junction bases numbered 8, after V lost 5 bases and J lost 6 bases. This CDR3 comprises 15 residues. CDR3 bases: TGTGCCAGCAGCGGGGGGACAGGGGGAATCGCTGAAGCTTTCTTT. The encoded protein is CASSGGTGGIAEAFF.

This clonotype was found many times. The chain combines TRBV6-1 with TRBJ2-7, with a possible D match to TRBD2 (5 bases). V gave up 11 bases and J gave up 2 bases, with 13 bases separating them. The V gene's germline CDR1 is MNHNS and CDR2 SASEGT. This CDR3 is 12 amino acids long. The CDR3 region has the DNA TGTGCCGAGGGCCCGGGTGCCTACGAGCAGTACTTC. This gives the protein CAEGPGAYEQYF.

This clonotype occurred many times. The chain is built from TRBV19 and TRBJ2-7; the match to TRBD1 covers 10 bases. This CDR3 has 15 amino acids. Germline-derived CDR1 and CDR2 are LNHDA and SQIVND (reference sequence). The V segment lost 6 bases and the J segment 5 bases; nucleotides outside the gene matches: 10. The CDR3: CASSGRTGGIHEQYF. CDR3 nucleotide sequence: TGTGCCAGTAGCGGTAGGACAGGGGGAATCCACGAGCAGTACTTC.

This clonotype was observed at least ten times. The chain is built from TRBV30 and TRBJ2-7; 8 nucleotides agree with TRBD2. This CDR3 has 15 residues. The germline V gene has CDR1 GTSNPN and CDR2 SVGIG (reference sequence). J gave up 2 bases and V 0 bases, and 6 bases lay outside the gene matches. The CDR3 DNA follows: TGTGCCTGGAGTGTCGGTCAGGGACTAGCCTACGAGCAGTACTTC. The encoded protein is CAWSVGQGLAYEQYF.

This clonotype was seen repeatedly, ten times or more. The chain recombines TRBV18 with TRBJ2-5; possible D gene TRBD1, 5 bases. CDR3 length equals 15 residues. The V gene lost 0 bases and the J gene lost 1 base, with 9 bases spanning the gap. Germline values: CDR1 KGHSH, CDR2 LQKENI. The CDR3 here is CASSPPNRIQETQYF. In DNA form, the CDR3 reads TGTGCCAGCTCACCACCGAACAGGATCCAAGAGACCCAGTACTTC.

V usage is TRBV6-1 and J usage is TRBJ1-2; no clear D. Germline CDR1 is MNHNS and CDR2 is SASEGT. V lost 5 bases and J lost 6, with 13 bases in between. The CDR3 spans 13 residues. CDR3 sequence reads: CASSLNPGNGYTF. The CDR3 region has the DNA TGTGCCAGCAGTCTCAACCCCGGGAATGGCTACACCTTC.

This clonotype has at least ten counts. V is TRBV19 and J is TRBJ2-5; TRBD2 agrees at 14 bases. The CDR3 runs to 15 residues. Germline CDR1 LNHDA, CDR2 SQIVND (reference sequence). Losses at the gene ends were 9 bases for V and 4 bases for J; bases not matched to a gene: 7. CDR3 DNA sequence: TGTGCCAGCAGGCCAGGACTAGCGGGGGGAGAGACCCAGTACTTC. Residues: CASRPGLAGGETQYF.

This clonotype was recorded many times. The chain joins TRBV19 to TRBJ1-5; D uncertain. The germline V gene encodes CDR1 LNHDA and CDR2 SQIVND (reference sequence). V lost 6 bases to trimming and J lost 3 bases, with 9 bases between them. The CDR3 is 13 amino acids. The CDR3 protein is CASSPGINQPQHF. CDR3 nucleotide sequence: TGTGCCAGTAGCCCGGGGATCAATCAGCCCCAGCATTTT.

This clonotype was seen at least ten times. The J gene is TRBJ1-1, the V gene TRBV9; no firm D call. This CDR3 comprises 14 residues. The germline V gene encodes CDR1 SGDLS and CDR2 YYNGEE. The ends were cut back, 5 bases at V and 7 bases at J, with 18 bases in the middle. CDR3 DNA sequence: TGTGCCAGCAGTCCAGGAGCGACTATCAATGAAGCTTTCTTT. This translates into CASSPGATINEAFF.

The chain combines TRBV11-2 with TRBJ2-5; 8 bases are a match to TRBD2. V gave up 3 bases and J gave up 5 bases; unmatched junction bases: 14. CDR1 and CDR2 (germline): SGHAT, FQNNGV. The CDR3 extends over 17 amino acids. Written as DNA, the CDR3 is TGTGCCAGCAGCTTCGGGGGGGGAGCGGGAGTCGGTGAGACCCAGTACTTC. It translates to CASSFGGGAGVGETQYF.

This clonotype was recorded at least ten times. This chain connects TRBV30 to TRBJ2-4, with D perhaps matching TRBD2 (6 bases). The DNA end favors TRBJ2-1, so the J call may be wrong. The length of the CDR3 is 15 residues. CDR1 is GTSNPN, CDR2 SVGIG, per germline (reference sequence). CDR3 in amino acids: CAWKSGLLELEEQFF. CDR3 in DNA: TGTGCCTGGAAATCGGGACTCCTAGAATTAGAAGAACAGTTCTTC.

This chain joins TRBV27 and TRBJ1-5; D gene unclear. The CDR3 is made up of 15 amino acids. The V gene's germline CDR1 is MNHEY and CDR2 SMNVEV (reference sequence). The V and J ends lost 5 bases and 4 bases respectively, with 15 bases between them. CDR3 in amino acids: CASSRNSVVNQPQHF. The CDR3 nucleotides read TGTGCCAGCAGTCGAAATAGCGTAGTAAATCAGCCCCAGCATTTT.

This clonotype was counted ten times or more. This sequence joins TRBV30 and TRBJ1-1; tentative D call: TRBD1 (5 bases). Germline V gene data show CDR1 as GTSNPN and CDR2 as SVGIG (reference sequence). There are 13 residues in the CDR3. V gave up 0 bases and J gave up 4 bases, with 9 bases separating them. The DNA for the CDR3 is TGTGCCTGGAGTGTTGCAGGGACCACTGAAGCTTTCTTT. It translates to CAWSVAGTTEAFF.

This clonotype showed up many times. V usage is TRBV19 and J usage is TRBJ1-1; possible D gene TRBD1, 6 bases. The CDR3 loop spans 14 amino acids. The germline V gene encodes CDR1 LNHDA and CDR2 SQIVND (reference sequence). Deletions cut 7 bases from V and 2 bases from J, with 14 bases between. CDR3 nucleotides: TGTGCCAGTACCCCTCAGGGGCGAAACACTGAAGCTTTCTTT. It translates to CASTPQGRNTEAFF. The variable domain in full, completed from reference TRBV19 and TRBJ1-1, reads DGGITQSPKYLFRKEGQNVTLSCEQNLNHDAMYWYRQDPGQGLRLIYYSQIVNDFQKGDIAEGYSVSREKKESFPLTVTSAQKNPTAFYLCASTPQGRNTEAFFGQGTRLTVV.

This clonotype was seen many times. V and J are TRBV4-3 and TRBJ2-7; 12 bases line up with TRBD2. The J segment lost 3 bases and the V segment lost 3 bases, leaving 3 bases of the junction unmatched. This CDR3 contains 15 residues. The germline V gene has CDR1 LGHNA and CDR2 YSLEER. The chain's CDR3 is CASSQILAGGYEQYF. The CDR3, as DNA: TGCGCCAGCAGCCAGATACTAGCGGGAGGCTACGAGCAGTACTTC.

This clonotype was counted only a few times. The rearrangement joins TRBV10-3 to TRBJ2-5; TRBD2 aligns across 11 bases. The CDR3 length is 15 residues. The trim removed 0 bases at V and 4 bases at J, leaving 1 base unmatched. The germline V gene encodes CDR1 ENHRY and CDR2 SYGVKD. The CDR3 DNA reads as TGTGCCATCAGTGAGTCGGGGACTAGCGGAGAGACCCAGTACTTC. The encoded protein is CAISESGTSGETQYF.

The chain couples TRBV20-1 to TRBJ2-5; 8 bases align to TRBD2. Germline CDR1 reads DFQATT; CDR2 reads SNEGSKA (reference sequence). Trimming took 0 bases from V and 5 from J; bases not matched to a gene: 5. The CDR3 has 14 residues. The CDR3 region has the DNA TGCAGTGCTAGAGAAACAGCGGGGGTGGAGACCCAGTACTTC. Translation gives CSARETAGVETQYF.

This clonotype occurred once. The chain has TRBV12-3 or TRBV12-4 and TRBJ1-1, with D uncertain. The CDR3 has 14 residues. Deletions cut 3 bases from V and 6 bases from J, with 14 bases between. CDR3 bases: TGTGCCAGCAGTTTCGAGGCGACGATGCCTGAAGCTTTCTTT. Translated: CASSFEATMPEAFF.

The table lists this clonotype with many counts. This chain connects TRBV6-9 to TRBJ1-5; D call uncertain. Looked up from germline, CDR1 is MNHGY and CDR2 is SVAAGI. V lost 0 bases to trimming and J lost 1 base, with 10 bases between them. CDR3 size: 16 residues. The CDR3 here is CASSYSNQRSNQPQHF. CDR3 in DNA: TGTGCCAGCAGTTATTCGAACCAAAGGAGCAATCAGCCCCAGCATTTT.

This clonotype has ten or more counts. The chain combines TRBV12-3 or TRBV12-4 with TRBJ1-2; D remains ambiguous. V shed 3 bases and J shed 6 bases, with 8 bases lying between them. This CDR3 is 12 amino acids long. In nucleotides, the CDR3 is TGTGCCAGCAGTTTCGTTGGGGATGGCTACACCTTC. Protein: CASSFVGDGYTF.

In its sample, this clonotype was seen many times. The chain joins TRBV20-1 to TRBJ1-2; D remains unclear. V was cut by 6 bases and J by 4 bases, with 18 bases left in between. Germline assignment: CDR1 DFQATT and CDR2 SNEGSKA (reference sequence). CDR3 length: 14 residues. The CDR3 loop is CSAVGLRTLYGYTF. The CDR3 DNA reads as TGCAGTGCGGTTGGGCTGAGGACCCTCTATGGCTACACCTTC.

This clonotype was picked up many times. Here the CDR3 DNA reads TGTGCCAGCAGTTTCGGGGAGGGGAGTAGCGAGCAGTACTTC. This codes for CASSFGEGSSEQYF. The chain joins TRBV12-3 or TRBV12-4 to TRBJ2-7, with 7 bases identical to TRBD2. The ends lost 3 bases at V and 6 bases at J; junction bases unmatched: 8. The CDR3 totals 14 residues.

This sequence joins TRBV6-2 or TRBV6-3 and TRBJ2-2; the match to TRBD1 covers 10 bases. The CDR3 extends over 13 amino acids. The germline V gene encodes CDR1 MNHEY and CDR2 SVGEGT. The V gene end was trimmed by 10 bases and the J gene end by 6 bases; junction bases not matched to a gene: 5. The CDR3 DNA follows: TGTGCCACCGGGACAGGGGTTCCCGGGGAGCTGTTTTTT. Translated: CATGTGVPGELFF.

Ten or more counts support this clonotype. J is TRBJ2-2 and V is TRBV7-8; a weak D match, TRBD2 (5 bases). CDR1 SGHVS and CDR2 FQNEAQ come from the germline V gene. V was trimmed by 6 bases and J by 6 bases, leaving 17 bases between them. The CDR3 sequence is 15 residues long. CDR3 amino acids: CASRGSGWWPGELFF. CDR3 DNA: TGTGCCAGCAGGGGGTCGGGGTGGTGGCCCGGGGAGCTGTTTTTT.

This clonotype appeared many times. The V gene is TRBV12-3 or TRBV12-4, the J gene TRBJ1-5, with 12 nucleotides matching TRBD1. V was pared by 6 bases and J by 9 bases, with 9 bases of the junction left unmatched. The CDR3 has 15 residues. As DNA, the CDR3 is TGTGCCAGCAGGCCGGGACAGGGGGCCGGCCGGCCCCAGCATTTT. This translates into CASRPGQGAGRPQHF.

The chain uses TRBV6-1 and TRBJ2-7; D unresolved. The V end was cut by 2 bases, the J end by 6 bases, with 8 bases between. This CDR3 has 12 amino acids. The germline V gene encodes CDR1 MNHNS and CDR2 SASEGT. Written as DNA, the CDR3 is TGTGCCAGCAGTGAACTCCCGGGCGAGCAGTACTTC. This gives the protein CASSELPGEQYF.